What follows are 9 T cell receptor beta chains derived from one specimen sequenced in a study of blood T cell repertoires in COVID-19. TCRdb keeps only in-frame clones here, not all; method: immunoSEQ multiplex PCR. The data show around 200,000 clones, about 86% seen once. Input material: peripheral blood. Source of these receptors: a woman aged 50 to 60 with acute or convalescent COVID-19.

V usage is TRBV6-4 and J usage is TRBJ2-3; D may be TRBD2 (5 bases). The CDR3 totals 13 residues. CDR1 and CDR2 (germline): MRHNA, SNTAGT. V was cut by 0 bases and J by 8 bases, with 9 bases left in between. The CDR3 coding sequence is TGTGCCAGCAGTGACTCGATGGGGAGTACGCAGTATTTT. Translation: CASSDSMGSTQYF.

V and J are TRBV28 and TRBJ1-1, with a tentative D call TRBD1 (6 bases). From germline, CDR1 is MDHEN and CDR2 SYDVKM. V shed 7 bases and J shed 4 bases, with 19 bases lying between them. CDR3 length: 15 residues. CDR3 nucleotide sequence: TGTGCCAGCACCAACGTACAGGGCCGCGGCACTGAAGCTTTCTTT. This gives the protein CASTNVQGRGTEAFF.

The V gene is TRBV28, the J gene TRBJ2-2, with TRBD1 matching 8 bases. The CDR3 extends over 14 amino acids. Germline V gene data show CDR1 as MDHEN and CDR2 as SYDVKM. The V and J ends lost 6 bases and 6 bases, in that order; junction bases with no gene match: 6. The CDR3 DNA reads as TGTGCCAGCAGCTGGACAGGGAGGTCCGGGGAGCTGTTTTTT. Translating it yields CASSWTGRSGELFF.

The chain has TRBV10-3 and TRBJ2-5; tentative D call: TRBD1 (5 bases). Trimming cost V 3 bases and J 7 bases, with 6 bases left between them. CDR3 length: 11 residues. The germline V gene has CDR1 ENHRY and CDR2 SYGVKD. CDR3 bases: TGTGCCATCAGTGACACAGGGACCCAGTACTTC. Translated: CAISDTGTQYF.

The chain recombines TRBV15 with TRBJ2-1; 10 nucleotides agree with TRBD2. Germline V gene lookup returns CDR1 LNHNV and CDR2 YYDKDF (reference sequence). The CDR3 consists of 17 residues. The ends lost 3 bases at V and 0 bases at J; junction bases unmatched: 5. Here the CDR3 DNA reads TGTGCCACCAGCAGCCCAGCGGGAGGGACCTCCTACAATGAGCAGTTCTTC. Translating it yields CATSSPAGGTSYNEQFF.

This clone was seen only a few times. This chain links TRBV3-1 (or the pseudogene TRBV3-2) with TRBJ2-7; 10 bases agree with TRBD2. Germline V CDR1 and CDR2: LGHDT, YNNKEL (reference sequence). The CDR3 length is 14 residues. V shed 10 bases and J 7 bases; nucleotides not matched to a gene: 13. As DNA, the CDR3 is TGTGCCACCACCCTAGCGGGGGAAGTAAAAGAGCAGTACTTC. Translation gives CATTLAGEVKEQYF.

Only one count was recorded for this clone. V usage is TRBV24-1 and J usage is TRBJ2-1, with 9 bases identical to TRBD1. The CDR3 is made up of 16 amino acids. The trim removed 7 bases at V and 8 bases at J, leaving 14 bases unmatched. Germline V lookup: CDR1 KGHDR, CDR2 SFDVKD. CDR3 bases: TGTGCCACCAGCGACCAACGGACAGGGGAGTGGGATGAGCAGTTCTTC. Its translation: CATSDQRTGEWDEQFF.

This clone showed up just once. The chain has TRBV10-3 and TRBJ1-1, with TRBD1 identical over 8 bases. This CDR3 spans 13 amino acids. The junction had 4 bases not matched to a gene; V was cut back by 8 bases and J by 2 bases. The V gene's germline CDR1 is ENHRY and CDR2 SYGVKD. In DNA, the CDR3 is TGTGCCATCCGGACAGGGCTAAACACTGAAGCTTTCTTT. It yields the protein CAIRTGLNTEAFF.

This clone was recorded once. This chain uses TRBV10-3 with TRBJ2-7, with a possible D match to TRBD2 (6 bases). CDR3 size: 14 residues. V lost 5 bases and J lost 0, with 11 bases in between. In germline, CDR1 is ENHRY, CDR2 SYGVKD. In DNA, the CDR3 is TGTGCCATCAGTCCGGGACTGGACTCCTACGAGCAGTACTTC. It yields the protein CAISPGLDSYEQYF.